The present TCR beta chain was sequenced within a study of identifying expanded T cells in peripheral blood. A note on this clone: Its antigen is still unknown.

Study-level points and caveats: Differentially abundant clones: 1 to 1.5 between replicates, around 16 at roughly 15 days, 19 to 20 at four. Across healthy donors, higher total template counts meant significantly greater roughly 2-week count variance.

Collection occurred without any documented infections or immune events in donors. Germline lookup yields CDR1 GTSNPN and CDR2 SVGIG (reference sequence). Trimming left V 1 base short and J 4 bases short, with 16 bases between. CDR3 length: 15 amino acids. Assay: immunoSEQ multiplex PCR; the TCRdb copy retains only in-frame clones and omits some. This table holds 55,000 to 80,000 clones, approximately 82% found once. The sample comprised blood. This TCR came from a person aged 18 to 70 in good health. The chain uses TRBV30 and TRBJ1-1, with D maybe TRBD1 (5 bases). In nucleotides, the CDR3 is TGTGCCTGGAGTGGCGACTGGGGGGAGAGCACTGAAGCTTTCTTT. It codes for CAWSGDWGESTEAFF.